Sequencing of this TCR beta chain was carried out in a study of T cells after yellow fever vaccination. Study observations and caveats: Researchers report a weaker secondary response that nonetheless peaked faster, day 5 versus 15.

TCRdb called the 5' RACE reads again in MiXCR, with one record for every CDR3 protein. The sample yields 550,000 to 750,000 distinct CDR3 sequences, roughly 12% seen once. In the case of this clonotype: The antigen is undetermined.

The CDR3 spans 11 residues. V lost 3 bases and J 6 bases, leaving 9 bases between the germline ends. Germline CDR1 and CDR2: DFQATT and SNEGSKA (reference sequence). The TCR comes from a man in his thirties or forties who received the YFV17D yellow fever vaccine. The material sequenced was PBMCs, taken on the day of the yellow fever booster vaccination. V gene TRBV20-1 combines with J gene TRBJ2-7; D remains unclear. The CDR3 protein is CSARLRSEQYF. The CDR3 DNA reads as TGCAGTGCTAGGTTGAGGAGCGAGCAGTACTTC.